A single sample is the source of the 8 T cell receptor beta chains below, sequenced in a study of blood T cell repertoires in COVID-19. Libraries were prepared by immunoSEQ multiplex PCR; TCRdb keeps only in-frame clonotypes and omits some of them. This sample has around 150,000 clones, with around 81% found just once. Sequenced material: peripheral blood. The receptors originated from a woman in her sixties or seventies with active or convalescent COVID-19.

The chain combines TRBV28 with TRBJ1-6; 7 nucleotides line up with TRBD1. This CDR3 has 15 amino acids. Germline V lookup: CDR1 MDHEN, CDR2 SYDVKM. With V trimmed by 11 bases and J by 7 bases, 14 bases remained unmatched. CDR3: CAVKGGARSNSPLHF. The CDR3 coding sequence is TGTGCCGTAAAAGGGGGCGCTAGATCCAATTCACCCCTCCACTTT.

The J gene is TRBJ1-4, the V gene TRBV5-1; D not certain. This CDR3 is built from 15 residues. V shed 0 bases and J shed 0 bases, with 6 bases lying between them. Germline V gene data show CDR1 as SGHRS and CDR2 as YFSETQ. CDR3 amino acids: CASSLGGSTNEKLFF. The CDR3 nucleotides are TGCGCCAGCAGCTTGGGAGGATCAACTAATGAAAAACTGTTTTTT.

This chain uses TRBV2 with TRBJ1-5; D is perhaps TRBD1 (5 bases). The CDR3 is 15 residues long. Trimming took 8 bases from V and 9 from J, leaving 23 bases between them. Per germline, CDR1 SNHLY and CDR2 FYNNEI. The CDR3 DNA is TGTGCCAGCGGGGCGCGTGCTTTAAAAATAGGGCCCCAGCATTTT. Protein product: CASGARALKIGPQHF.

The CDR3 region has the DNA TGTGCCAGCAGCGTAGCTCAGGGGGGACAGGGATGGAACACCATATATTTT. Encoded protein: CASSVAQGGQGWNTIYF. This chain uses TRBV9 with TRBJ1-3; the match to TRBD1 covers 9 bases. This CDR3 comprises 17 residues. The V gene's germline CDR1 is SGDLS and CDR2 YYNGEE. J was trimmed by 7 bases and V by 0 bases; bases with no gene match: 11.

The CDR3 is CASSQDLSGGYEQYF. The DNA of the CDR3 is TGTGCCAGCAGCCAAGATCTGTCAGGGGGCTACGAGCAGTACTTC. The chain links TRBV3-1 (or the pseudogene TRBV3-2) to TRBJ2-7; 7 bases match TRBD1. In germline, CDR1 is LGHDT, CDR2 YNNKEL (reference sequence). This CDR3 is 15 amino acids long. The V segment lost 0 bases and the J segment 3 bases; nucleotides outside the gene matches: 5.

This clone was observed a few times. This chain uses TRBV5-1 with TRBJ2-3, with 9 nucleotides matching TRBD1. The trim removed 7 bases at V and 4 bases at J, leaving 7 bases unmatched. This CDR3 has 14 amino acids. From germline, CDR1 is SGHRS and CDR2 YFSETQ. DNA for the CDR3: TGCGCCAGCCGAAATACAGGGGGCGCAGATACGCAGTATTTT. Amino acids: CASRNTGGADTQYF.

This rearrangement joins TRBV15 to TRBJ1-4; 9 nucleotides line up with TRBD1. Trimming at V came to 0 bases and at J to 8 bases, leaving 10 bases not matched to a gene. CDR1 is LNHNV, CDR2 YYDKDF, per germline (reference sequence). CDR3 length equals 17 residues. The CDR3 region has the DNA TGTGCCACCAGCAGAGATTTCCTCGGTGGGACAGGGGAAAAACTGTTTTTT. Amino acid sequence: CATSRDFLGGTGEKLFF.

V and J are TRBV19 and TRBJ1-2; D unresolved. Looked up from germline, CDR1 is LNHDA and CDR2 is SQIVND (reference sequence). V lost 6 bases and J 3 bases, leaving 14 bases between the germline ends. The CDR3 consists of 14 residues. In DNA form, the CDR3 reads TGTGCCAGTAGAACGGGAGGCAGCCACTATGGCTACACCTTC. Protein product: CASRTGGSHYGYTF. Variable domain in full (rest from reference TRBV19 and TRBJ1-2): DGGITQSPKYLFRKEGQNVTLSCEQNLNHDAMYWYRQDPGQGLRLIYYSQIVNDFQKGDIAEGYSVSREKKESFPLTVTSAQKNPTAFYLCASRTGGSHYGYTFGSGTRLTVV.